The source of this T cell receptor beta chain is a study of graft-versus-host responses after intestinal transplantation. V lost 5 bases and J lost 2, with 13 bases in between. There are 13 residues in the CDR3. CDR1 is SQVTM, CDR2 ANQGSEA, per germline. The data were produced by immunoSEQ multiplex PCR, yet TCRdb's version contains in-frame clones alone and is incomplete. This sample yields some 15,000 clones, of which 80% are seen a single time; around a sixth belongs to the top ten. Investigators treated the graft tissue so that it released intraepithelial and lamina propria lymphocytes. This specimen was ileum tissue, taken roughly 110 days after intestinal transplant. The genes are TRBV29-1 and TRBJ2-7; D may be TRBD1 or TRBD2 (5 bases each). The origin of this receptor is a human patient who received an intestinal transplant, so some T cells may come from the graft donor. CDR3 sequence reads: CSVPGTATYEQYF. CDR3 in DNA: TGCAGCGTTCCTGGGACGGCAACCTACGAGCAGTACTTC.